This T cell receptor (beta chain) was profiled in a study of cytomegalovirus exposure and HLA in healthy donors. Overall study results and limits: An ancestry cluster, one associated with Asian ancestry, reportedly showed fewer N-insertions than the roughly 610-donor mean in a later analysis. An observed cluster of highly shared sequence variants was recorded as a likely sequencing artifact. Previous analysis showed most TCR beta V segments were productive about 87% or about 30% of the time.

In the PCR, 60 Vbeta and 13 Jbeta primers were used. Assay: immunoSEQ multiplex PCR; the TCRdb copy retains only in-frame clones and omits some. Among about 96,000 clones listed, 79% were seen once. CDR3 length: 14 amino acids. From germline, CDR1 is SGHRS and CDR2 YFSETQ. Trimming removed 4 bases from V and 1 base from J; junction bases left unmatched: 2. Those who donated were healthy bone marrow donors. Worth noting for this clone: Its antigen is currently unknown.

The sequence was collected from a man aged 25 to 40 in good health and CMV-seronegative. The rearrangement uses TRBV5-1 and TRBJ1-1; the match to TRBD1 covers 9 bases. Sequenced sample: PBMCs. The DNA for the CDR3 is TGCGCCAGCAGCATACAGGGGGCGAACACTGAAGCTTTCTTT. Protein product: CASSIQGANTEAFF.